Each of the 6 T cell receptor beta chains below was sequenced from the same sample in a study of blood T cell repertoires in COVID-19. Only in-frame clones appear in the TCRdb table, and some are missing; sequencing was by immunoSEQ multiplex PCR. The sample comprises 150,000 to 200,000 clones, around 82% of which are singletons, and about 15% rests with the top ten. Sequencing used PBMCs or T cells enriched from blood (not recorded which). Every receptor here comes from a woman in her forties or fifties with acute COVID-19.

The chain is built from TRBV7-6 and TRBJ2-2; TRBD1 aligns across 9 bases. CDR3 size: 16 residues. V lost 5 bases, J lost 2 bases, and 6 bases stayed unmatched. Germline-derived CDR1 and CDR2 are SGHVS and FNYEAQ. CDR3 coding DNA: TGTGCCAGCAGCCCAAGACAGGGGGTCAACACCGGGGAGCTGTTTTTT. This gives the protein CASSPRQGVNTGELFF.

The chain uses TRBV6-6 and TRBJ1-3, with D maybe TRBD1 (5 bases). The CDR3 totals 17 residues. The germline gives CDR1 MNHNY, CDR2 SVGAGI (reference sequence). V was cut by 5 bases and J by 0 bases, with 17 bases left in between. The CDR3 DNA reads TGTGCCAGCAGTCCCTCGGGGGGTCCCAACTCTGGAAACACCATATATTTT. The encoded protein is CASSPSGGPNSGNTIYF.

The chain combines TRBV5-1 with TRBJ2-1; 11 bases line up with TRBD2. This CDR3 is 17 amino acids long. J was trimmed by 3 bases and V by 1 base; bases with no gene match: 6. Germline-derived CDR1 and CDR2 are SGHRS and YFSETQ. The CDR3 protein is CASSLILAGGRYNEQFF. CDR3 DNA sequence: TGCGCCAGCAGCTTGATATTAGCGGGGGGGCGCTACAATGAGCAGTTCTTC.

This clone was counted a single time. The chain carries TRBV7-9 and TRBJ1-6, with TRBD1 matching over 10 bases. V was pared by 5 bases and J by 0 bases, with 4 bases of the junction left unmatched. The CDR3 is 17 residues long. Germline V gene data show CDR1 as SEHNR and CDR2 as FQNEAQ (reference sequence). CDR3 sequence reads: CASSKGTGVSYNSPLHF. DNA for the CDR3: TGTGCCAGCAGCAAAGGGACAGGGGTCTCCTATAATTCACCCCTCCACTTT.

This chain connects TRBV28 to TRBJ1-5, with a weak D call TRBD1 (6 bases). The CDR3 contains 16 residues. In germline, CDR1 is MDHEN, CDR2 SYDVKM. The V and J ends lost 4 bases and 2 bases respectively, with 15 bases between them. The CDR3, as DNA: TGTGCCAGCAGTTCCACAGGGTTTAATGGCAATCAGCCCCAGCATTTT. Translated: CASSSTGFNGNQPQHF.

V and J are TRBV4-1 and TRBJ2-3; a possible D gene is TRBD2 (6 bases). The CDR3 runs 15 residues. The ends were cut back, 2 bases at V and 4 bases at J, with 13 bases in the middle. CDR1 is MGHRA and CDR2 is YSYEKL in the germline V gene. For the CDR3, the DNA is TGCGCCAGCAGCCAACGACTAGTGAGCTCAGATACGCAGTATTTT. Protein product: CASSQRLVSSDTQYF.